This record covers a single T cell receptor beta chain. CDR3 length equals 16 residues. Germline V lookup: CDR1 SEHNR, CDR2 FQNEAQ (reference sequence). V lost 5 bases and J 5 bases, leaving 22 bases between the germline ends. This record belongs to a study of blood T cell repertoires in COVID-19. Each participant's cohort was designated according to participant-reported clinical history. Each recovered donor of Cohort 3 presented with two negative PCRs, clearance, or symptom resolution. Original processing methods: The authors estimated nucleated cell counts from reference gene primer amplification. The repertoire was sequenced with immunoSEQ multiplex PCR; TCRdb's copy has only in-frame clones and lacks some. Clonal size and the V and J genes are those of that table, whereas D and trimming came from the DNA. The table includes 200,000 to 250,000 clones, 65% to 90% detected once.

The source of this sequence is a man aged 35-49 years who had recovered from COVID-19. This chain uses TRBV7-9 with TRBJ2-7; D remains ambiguous. Material: PBMCs or T cells enriched from blood (not recorded which). For the CDR3, the DNA is TGTGCCAGCAGCCCACAGACATTCGAGTTCGGCCACGAGCAGTACTTC. This sequence encodes CASSPQTFEFGHEQYF.